A single sample gave rise to the 30 T cell receptor beta chains below, sequenced in a study of response to subunit inactivated influenza vaccine. TCRdb reanalysed the RT-PCR reads using MiXCR and keeps one entry per CDR3 protein. The sample includes roughly 630,000 distinct CDR3 sequences, around 15% of them seen just once. Here the sequenced sample was PBMCs from blood, taken around 14 days before vaccination. These receptors were collected from a man in his fifties who received an inactivated influenza vaccine.

CDR3 coding DNA: TGTGCCAGCAGCGGAACAGCGGACAGCTCCTGGGAGACCCAGTACTTC. Translating it yields CASSGTADSSWETQYF. The genes are TRBV5-4 and TRBJ2-5; tentative D call: TRBD1 (6 bases). Germline V CDR1 and CDR2: SGHNT, YYREEE (reference sequence). The CDR3 extends over 16 amino acids. V lost 4 bases and J 5 bases, leaving 21 bases between the germline ends.

This clonotype was seen ten or more times. The chain carries TRBV28 and TRBJ2-1; TRBD2 agrees at 9 bases. This CDR3 is built from 16 residues. Germline CDR1 reads MDHEN; CDR2 reads SYDVKM. The ends lost 1 base at V and 5 bases at J; junction bases unmatched: 6. In DNA form, the CDR3 reads TGTGCCAGCAGTTTATTGGCGGGAGGGCCCCACAATGAGCAGTTCTTC. It is translated as CASSLLAGGPHNEQFF.

This clonotype was counted only a few times. This chain links TRBV9 with TRBJ1-3; D not certain. CDR1 and CDR2 from the germline V gene are SGDLS and YYNGEE. V was clipped by 3 bases and J by 4 bases, with 11 bases between them. CDR3 length equals 14 residues. The CDR3 loop reads CASSERSTGNTIYF. The DNA of the CDR3 is TGTGCCAGCAGCGAGCGGTCGACCGGAAACACCATATATTTT.

This clonotype was observed a handful of times. The chain uses TRBV12-5 and TRBJ2-1, with 8 bases fitting TRBD2. The length of the CDR3 is 13 residues. Trimming at V came to 7 bases and at J to 8 bases, leaving 7 bases not matched to a gene. CDR1 LGHNT and CDR2 FRNRAP come from the germline V gene. The CDR3, as DNA: TGTGCTAGTGCCACCGGGGGGGCGTATGAGCAGTTCTTC. Protein product: CASATGGAYEQFF.

This clonotype occurred a few times. J is TRBJ2-1 and V is TRBV5-1, with D possibly being TRBD2 (6 bases). The CDR3 consists of 18 residues. Germline CDR1 SGHRS, CDR2 YFSETQ. V gave up 0 bases and J gave up 0 bases, with 16 bases separating them. CDR3: CASSLEAVGGSSYNEQFF. Here the CDR3 DNA reads TGCGCCAGCAGCTTGGAGGCTGTTGGGGGGTCCTCCTACAATGAGCAGTTCTTC.

This clonotype was detected only a few times. The chain employs TRBV12-3 or TRBV12-4 and TRBJ2-1; D remains ambiguous. The length of the CDR3 is 14 residues. V was trimmed by 6 bases and J by 0 bases, leaving 9 bases between them. The CDR3 here is CASSQLTSYNEQFF. CDR3 nucleotides: TGTGCCAGCAGCCAGCTTACCTCCTACAATGAGCAGTTCTTC.

This clonotype was detected ten times or more. The CDR3 sequence: CASSPGLARYNEQFF. CDR3 in DNA: TGTGCCAGCAGCCCGGGACTAGCGAGGTACAATGAGCAGTTCTTC. The chain employs TRBV7-8 and TRBJ2-1, with TRBD2 matching over 10 bases. The junction had 5 bases not matched to a gene; V was cut back by 5 bases and J by 4 bases. Germline V lookup: CDR1 SGHVS, CDR2 FQNEAQ. The length of the CDR3 is 15 residues. The complete variable domain, with remaining parts taken from reference TRBV7-8 and TRBJ2-1, reads GAGVSQSPRYKVAKRGQDVALRCDPISGHVSLFWYQQALGQGPEFLTYFQNEAQLDKSGLPSDRFFAERPEGSVSTLKIQRTQQEDSAVYLCASSPGLARYNEQFFGPGTRLTVL.

This clonotype was recorded a few times. This chain joins TRBV6-2 or TRBV6-3 and TRBJ1-6, with 10 bases lining up with TRBD1. Germline V gene data show CDR1 as MNHEY and CDR2 as SVGEGT. V lost 6 bases, J lost 9 bases, and 8 bases stayed unmatched. The CDR3 consists of 15 residues. Here the CDR3 DNA reads TGTGCCAGCAGATCGTCCGGGACAGGGGTTTCACCCCTCCACTTT. Residues: CASRSSGTGVSPLHF.

This clonotype was observed a few times. The genes are TRBV20-1 and TRBJ2-1, with 7 bases fitting TRBD2. V lost 5 bases and J lost 6; bases outside the gene matches: 13. Germline values: CDR1 DFQATT, CDR2 SNEGSKA (reference sequence). The CDR3 is 15 residues long. CDR3 nucleotides: TGCAGTGCTCTTACTATAGCGGGTGTGCTCAATGAGCAGTTCTTC. This encodes CSALTIAGVLNEQFF.

The V call is TRBV4-3, the J call TRBJ2-7, with 8 bases lining up with TRBD2. Losses at the gene ends were 3 bases for V and 3 bases for J; bases not matched to a gene: 7. Per germline, CDR1 LGHNA and CDR2 YSLEER. The CDR3 contains 15 residues. CDR3 loop: CASSQTLSGGYEQYF. The CDR3 DNA is TGCGCCAGCAGCCAGACCCTAAGCGGGGGCTACGAGCAGTACTTC.

The chain couples TRBV9 to TRBJ2-2, with 8 bases matching TRBD1. CDR1 is SGDLS and CDR2 is YYNGEE in the germline V gene. There are 15 residues in the CDR3. The V and J ends lost 3 bases and 0 bases, in that order; junction bases with no gene match: 1. The CDR3 region is CASSEDRANTGELFF. The CDR3, as DNA: TGTGCCAGCAGCGAGGACAGGGCGAACACCGGGGAGCTGTTTTTT.

This chain connects TRBV4-3 to TRBJ2-6, with 7 bases identical to TRBD1. The germline gives CDR1 LGHNA, CDR2 YSLEER. Losses at the gene ends were 7 bases for V and 3 bases for J; bases not matched to a gene: 12. The CDR3 length is 17 residues. CDR3 sequence (DNA): TGCGCCAGCACCGTTTATACAGGGGTTCGTGGGGCCAACGTCCTGACTTTC. Its translation is CASTVYTGVRGANVLTF.

The chain is built from TRBV5-6 and TRBJ2-1; 12 bases are shared with TRBD1. Trimming cost V 2 bases and J 9 bases; bases outside gene matches: 6. The CDR3 is made up of 15 amino acids. Germline V gives CDR1 SGHDT, CDR2 YYEEEE. This CDR3 is CASSFGGTGGSEQFF. The CDR3 coding sequence is TGTGCCAGCAGCTTTGGTGGGACAGGGGGCAGTGAGCAGTTCTTC.

This clonotype was found a few times. The gene calls are TRBV20-1 and TRBJ2-1; 11 bases line up with TRBD1. Germline lookup yields CDR1 DFQATT and CDR2 SNEGSKA (reference sequence). CDR3 length equals 13 residues. The V segment lost 3 bases and the J segment 9 bases; nucleotides outside the gene matches: 4. The CDR3 bases are TGCAGTGCTAGCGGACAGGGGGCGTTTGAGCAGTTCTTC. This encodes CSASGQGAFEQFF.

This clonotype was counted many times. The chain combines TRBV6-2 or TRBV6-3 with TRBJ2-7, with no clear D. CDR3 length: 13 amino acids. Germline V gene lookup returns CDR1 MNHEY and CDR2 SVGEGT. V was pared by 5 bases and J by 5 bases, with 13 bases between. DNA for the CDR3: TGTGCCAGCAGTCTCGTGAAGTGGGACGAGCAGTACTTC. Translated, it gives CASSLVKWDEQYF.

CDR3 region: CASSFRAGGYEQYF. The CDR3 DNA reads as TGTGCCAGCAGCTTTCGTGCGGGTGGATACGAGCAGTACTTC. The chain has TRBV7-9 and TRBJ2-7; possibly TRBD2 for D (5 bases). CDR3 size: 14 residues. The germline V and J ends were trimmed by 3 bases and 4 bases, with 13 bases remaining between them. From germline, CDR1 is SEHNR and CDR2 FQNEAQ (reference sequence).

This clonotype was detected a few times. The CDR3 DNA sequence: TGTGCCAGCAGTTTACGGACTAGCGGCTACGAGCAGTACTTC. Amino acids: CASSLRTSGYEQYF. V is TRBV12-3 or TRBV12-4 and J is TRBJ2-7; 10 bases map to TRBD2. The J segment lost 3 bases and the V segment lost 2 bases, leaving 1 base of the junction unmatched. There are 14 residues in the CDR3.

This chain uses TRBV7-8 with TRBJ2-3; 7 bases are shared with TRBD2. Germline CDR1 and CDR2: SGHVS and FQNEAQ. The ends lost 5 bases at V and 4 bases at J; junction bases unmatched: 9. The CDR3 runs to 15 residues. This CDR3 is CASSLRRELPDTQYF. CDR3 bases: TGTGCCAGCAGCCTCAGGCGGGAGTTACCAGATACGCAGTATTTT.

The rearrangement links TRBV5-6 to TRBJ1-5, with D perhaps TRBD1 (5 bases). Germline V lookup: CDR1 SGHDT, CDR2 YYEEEE. Trimming shortened V by 0 bases and J by 9 bases, and 7 bases separated the two germline ends. CDR3 length: 12 amino acids. The CDR3, as DNA: TGTGCCAGCAGCTTGGTTCAGGGGCCCCAGCATTTT. It yields the protein CASSLVQGPQHF.

Only a few counts were recorded for this clonotype. The rearrangement joins TRBV11-3 to TRBJ2-3, with TRBD2 as a possible D gene (5 bases). Germline V lookup: CDR1 SGHNT, CDR2 YENEEA. This CDR3 spans 15 amino acids. The V end lost 8 bases, the J end lost 0 bases, and 15 bases lay between the germline ends. The CDR3 DNA is TGTGCCAGCGCCCAGCGGTCGCGTAGCACAGATACGCAGTATTTT. Translating gives CASAQRSRSTDTQYF.

This clonotype was observed many times. CDR3 residues: CSVVGRLSGETQYF. For the CDR3, the DNA is TGCAGCGTTGTAGGCCGGCTATCAGGAGAGACCCAGTACTTC. The V gene is TRBV29-1, the J gene TRBJ2-5; unclear D gene. V lost 4 bases and J 4 bases, leaving 16 bases between the germline ends. There are 14 residues in the CDR3. Germline CDR1 SQVTM, CDR2 ANQGSEA.

This chain connects TRBV19 to TRBJ1-5; 11 bases agree with TRBD1. Germline-derived CDR1 and CDR2 are LNHDA and SQIVND (reference sequence). The CDR3 totals 16 residues. The trim removed 3 bases at V and 7 bases at J, leaving 8 bases unmatched. CDR3 loop: CASSIPGTGGWQPQHF. CDR3 in DNA: TGTGCCAGTAGTATTCCCGGGACAGGGGGTTGGCAGCCCCAGCATTTT.

This clonotype has more than one count but fewer than ten. This chain connects TRBV4-1 to TRBJ2-7; D is perhaps TRBD1 (6 bases). Trimming pared 0 bases from V and 0 bases from J, leaving 12 bases between. This CDR3 is 16 amino acids long. Germline CDR1 is MGHRA and CDR2 is YSYEKL. The chain's CDR3 is CASSQDSHRASYEQYF. CDR3 bases: TGCGCCAGCAGCCAAGATTCTCACAGGGCCTCCTACGAGCAGTACTTC.

The chain joins TRBV27 to TRBJ2-7; 11 nucleotides match TRBD1. Trimming at V came to 5 bases and at J to 6 bases, leaving 6 bases not matched to a gene. This CDR3 is 14 amino acids long. Germline lookup yields CDR1 MNHEY and CDR2 SMNVEV (reference sequence). The CDR3, as DNA: TGTGCCAGCAGTGCCCGGGACAGGGGGTCCGAGCAGTACTTC. It yields the protein CASSARDRGSEQYF.

The chain uses TRBV19 and TRBJ2-2; 8 bases are a match to TRBD1. The CDR3 runs to 16 residues. V shed 3 bases, J shed 4 bases, and the junction held 7 bases outside the gene matches. Germline loops: CDR1 LNHDA, CDR2 SQIVND (reference sequence). The CDR3 protein is CASSIKAGGGTGELFF. CDR3 DNA sequence: TGTGCCAGTAGTATTAAGGCAGGGGGCGGCACCGGGGAGCTGTTTTTT.

This clonotype was picked up many times. This sequence joins TRBV6-1 and TRBJ1-2, with no clear D. Germline loops: CDR1 MNHNS, CDR2 SASEGT. The CDR3 runs to 13 residues. Trimming removed 5 bases at V and 2 bases at J, with 9 bases between. CDR3 region: CASSPTPNYGYTF. Here the CDR3 DNA reads TGTGCCAGCAGTCCGACCCCCAACTATGGCTACACCTTC.

The chain is built from TRBV20-1 and TRBJ1-5, with 9 bases identical to TRBD1. The CDR3 is 14 residues long. V trimming: 2 bases; J trimming: 5 bases; junction bases outside the gene matches: 4. Germline V lookup: CDR1 DFQATT, CDR2 SNEGSKA (reference sequence). The CDR3 loop is CSARHRGQDQPQHF. CDR3 bases: TGCAGTGCTAGACACAGGGGGCAGGATCAGCCCCAGCATTTT.

This clonotype has ten or more counts. This chain uses TRBV5-1 with TRBJ1-4; perhaps TRBD1 as D (5 bases). This CDR3 contains 14 residues. The germline V and J ends were trimmed by 4 bases and 7 bases, with 14 bases remaining between them. The germline CDR1 and CDR2 sequences are SGHRS and YFSETQ. This CDR3 is CASSVGTGGEKLFF. The CDR3 DNA reads as TGCGCCAGCAGCGTCGGGACGGGGGGTGAAAAACTGTTTTTT.

The gene calls are TRBV6-1 and TRBJ2-3; D remains ambiguous. CDR3 length: 11 residues. Trimming left V 2 bases short and J 5 bases short, with 2 bases between. Per the germline V gene, CDR1 is MNHNS and CDR2 is SASEGT. CDR3 loop: CASSEQDTQYF. The CDR3 DNA is TGTGCCAGCAGTGAACAAGATACGCAGTATTTT.

This chain uses TRBV20-1 with TRBJ2-5, with D unclear. From germline, CDR1 is DFQATT and CDR2 SNEGSKA (reference sequence). The length of the CDR3 is 12 residues. Trimming left V 5 bases short and J 5 bases short, with 12 bases between. As DNA, the CDR3 is TGCAGTGCTCCCAACCTGGGGGAGACCCAGTACTTC. Its protein product is CSAPNLGETQYF.